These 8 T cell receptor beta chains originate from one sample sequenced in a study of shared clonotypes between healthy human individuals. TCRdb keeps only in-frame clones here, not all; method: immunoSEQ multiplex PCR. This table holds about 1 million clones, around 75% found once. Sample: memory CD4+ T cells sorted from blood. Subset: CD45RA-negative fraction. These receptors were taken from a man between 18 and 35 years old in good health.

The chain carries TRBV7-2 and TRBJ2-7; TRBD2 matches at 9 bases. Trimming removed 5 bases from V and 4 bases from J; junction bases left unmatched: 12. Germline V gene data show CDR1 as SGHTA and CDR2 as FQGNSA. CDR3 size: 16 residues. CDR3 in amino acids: CASSRSRLAALYEQYF. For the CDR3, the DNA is TGTGCCAGCAGCCGATCAAGACTAGCGGCCTTATACGAGCAGTACTTC.

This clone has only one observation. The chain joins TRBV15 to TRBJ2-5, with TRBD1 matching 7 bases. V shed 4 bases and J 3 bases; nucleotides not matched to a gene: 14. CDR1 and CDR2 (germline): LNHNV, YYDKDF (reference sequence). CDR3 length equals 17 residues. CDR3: CATSKGVGGQSKETQYF. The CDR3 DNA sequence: TGTGCCACCAGCAAAGGAGTAGGGGGACAGTCCAAAGAGACCCAGTACTTC.

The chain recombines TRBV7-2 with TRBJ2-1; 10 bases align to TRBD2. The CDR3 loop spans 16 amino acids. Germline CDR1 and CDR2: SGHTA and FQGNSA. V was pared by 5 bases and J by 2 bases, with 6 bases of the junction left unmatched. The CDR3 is CASSPHGTSAYNEQFF. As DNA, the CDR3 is TGTGCCAGCAGCCCACACGGGACTAGCGCCTACAATGAGCAGTTCTTC.

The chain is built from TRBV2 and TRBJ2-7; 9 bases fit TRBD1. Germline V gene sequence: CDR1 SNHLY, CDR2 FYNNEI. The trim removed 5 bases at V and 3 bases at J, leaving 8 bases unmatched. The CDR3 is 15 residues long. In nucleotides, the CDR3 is TGTGCCAGCAGTCAGGACAGGGGCTCGTTCTACGAGCAGTACTTC. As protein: CASSQDRGSFYEQYF.

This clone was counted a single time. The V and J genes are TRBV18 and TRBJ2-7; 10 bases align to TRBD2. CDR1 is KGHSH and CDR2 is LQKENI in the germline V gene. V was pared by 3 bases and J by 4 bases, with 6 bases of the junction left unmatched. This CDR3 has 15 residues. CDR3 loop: CASSPLAGEGYEQYF. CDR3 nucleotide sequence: TGTGCCAGCTCACCTCTAGCGGGAGAAGGATACGAGCAGTACTTC.

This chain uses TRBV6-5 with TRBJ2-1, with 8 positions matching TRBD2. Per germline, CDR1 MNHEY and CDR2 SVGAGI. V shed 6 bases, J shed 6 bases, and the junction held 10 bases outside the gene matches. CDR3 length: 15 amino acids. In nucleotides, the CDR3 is TGTGCCAGCAGGGGTAGCGGGACACAGGTCAATGAGCAGTTCTTC. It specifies CASRGSGTQVNEQFF.

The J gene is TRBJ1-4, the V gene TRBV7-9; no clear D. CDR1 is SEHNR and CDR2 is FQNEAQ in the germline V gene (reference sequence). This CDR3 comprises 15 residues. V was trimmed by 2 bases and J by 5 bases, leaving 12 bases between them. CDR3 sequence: CASSLSNTLNEKLFF. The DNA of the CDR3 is TGTGCCAGCAGCTTATCGAACACGCTAAATGAAAAACTGTTTTTT. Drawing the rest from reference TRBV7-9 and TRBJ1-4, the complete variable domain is DTGVSQNPRHKITKRGQNVTFRCDPISEHNRLYWYRQTLGQGPEFLTYFQNEAQLEKSRLLSDRFSAERPKGSFSTLEIQRTEQGDSAMYLCASSLSNTLNEKLFFGSGTQLSVL.

CDR3 residues: CASSPPSLGNTGELFF. Written as DNA, the CDR3 is TGTGCCAGCTCACCACCGTCCCTAGGGAACACCGGGGAGCTGTTTTTT. V usage is TRBV18 and J usage is TRBJ2-2; D not resolved. Germline-derived CDR1 and CDR2 are KGHSH and LQKENI. The V end lost 0 bases, the J end lost 1 base, and 9 bases lay between the germline ends. The CDR3 extends over 16 amino acids. The entire variable domain, with the rest obtained from reference TRBV18 and TRBJ2-2, is as follows: NAGVMQNPRHLVRRRGQEARLRCSPMKGHSHVYWYRQLPEEGLKFMVYLQKENIIDESGMPKERFSAEFPKEGPSILRIQQVVRGDSAAYFCASSPPSLGNTGELFFGEGSRLTVL.